This T cell receptor (beta chain) was found in a study of metastatic and nonmetastatic thyroid tumors. At the level of the study: Repertoire data that came from the blood and tumor or nodule tissue of malignant and benign thyroid patients were compared.

Thyroid surgery was performed in patients who had received no treatment beforehand. Germline V gives CDR1 DFQATT, CDR2 SNEGSKA (reference sequence). With V trimmed by 3 bases and J by 6 bases, 9 bases remained unmatched. The CDR3 has 15 amino acids. Using MiXCR, TCRdb reanalyzed the PCR reads. Of roughly 19,000 clones listed, around two fifths were seen once; the top ten hold about 25%. Sequencing was done on a sample of tumor tissue. J is TRBJ2-1 and V is TRBV20-1; 9 bases align to TRBD2. The origin of this receptor is a female donor with papillary thyroid cancer or a benign thyroid nodule (not recorded which). Some clones in this sample may be carry-over from other donors' samples. The CDR3 here is CSARLAGERANEQFF. CDR3 in DNA: TGCAGTGCTAGGTTAGCGGGAGAAAGAGCCAATGAGCAGTTCTTC.